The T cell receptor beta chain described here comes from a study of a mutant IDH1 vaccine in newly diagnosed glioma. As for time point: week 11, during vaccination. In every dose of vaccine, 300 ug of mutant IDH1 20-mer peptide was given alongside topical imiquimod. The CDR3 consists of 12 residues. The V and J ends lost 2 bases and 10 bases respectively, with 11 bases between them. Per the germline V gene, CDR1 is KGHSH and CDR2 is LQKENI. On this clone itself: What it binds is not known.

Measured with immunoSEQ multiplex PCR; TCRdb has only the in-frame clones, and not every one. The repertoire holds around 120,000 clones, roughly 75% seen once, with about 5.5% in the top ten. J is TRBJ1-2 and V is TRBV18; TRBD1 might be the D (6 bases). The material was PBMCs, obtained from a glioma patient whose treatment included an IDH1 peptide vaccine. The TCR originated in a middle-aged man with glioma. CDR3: CASSPESGVYTF. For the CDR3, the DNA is TGTGCCAGCTCACCAGAGTCAGGGGTCTACACCTTC.